This TCR beta chain was captured by sequencing in a study of shared clonotypes between healthy human individuals. Study information: There were three CD4 naive, three CD4 memory, two CD8 naive and one CD8 memory plates per donor. Whole-study results and caveats: Tissue TCR repertoires likely differ from these blood-only repertoires. Shared clonotypes across all four donors exceeded non-shared ones in generation probability.

The CDR3 contains 18 residues. Replicate PCRs run on sorted subsets employed about 220 ng DNA, around 27,000 T cell genomes. Profiled with immunoSEQ multiplex PCR; TCRdb holds only in-frame clones, not every one. The table includes a few million clones, around 93% detected once. Details on this clone: What it binds is unknown.

Terminally differentiated effector memory CD45RA+ cells were excluded from the naive CD8 cells, which were CD45RO-negative and positively selected for CCR7. The receptor was derived from a man aged 18 to 30 in good health. Some clones in this sample may be carry-over from other donors' samples. Material for sequencing was naive CD8+ T cells from PBMCs. The chain combines TRBV21-1 with TRBJ2-1; the D call TRBD2 from the table was never checked on the DNA. TRBV21-1 is marked as a pseudogene. CDR3 in amino acids: CASSKEGVAGGPYNEQFF. DNA of the CDR3: TGTGCCAGCAGCAAAGAAGGAGTAGCGGGGGGACCCTACAATGAGCAGTTCTTC.